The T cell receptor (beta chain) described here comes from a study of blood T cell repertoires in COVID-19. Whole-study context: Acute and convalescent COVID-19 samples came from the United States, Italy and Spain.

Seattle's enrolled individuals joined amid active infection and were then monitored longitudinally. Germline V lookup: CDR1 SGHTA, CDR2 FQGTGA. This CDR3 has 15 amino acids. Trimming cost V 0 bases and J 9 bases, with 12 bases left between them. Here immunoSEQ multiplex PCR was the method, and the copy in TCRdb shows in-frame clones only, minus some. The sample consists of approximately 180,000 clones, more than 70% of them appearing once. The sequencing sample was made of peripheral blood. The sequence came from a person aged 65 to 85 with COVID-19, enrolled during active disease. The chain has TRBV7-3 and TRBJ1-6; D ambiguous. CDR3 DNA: TGTGCCAGCAGCTTAACGGCAGGAGGATCTTCACCCCTCCACTTT. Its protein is CASSLTAGGSSPLHF.